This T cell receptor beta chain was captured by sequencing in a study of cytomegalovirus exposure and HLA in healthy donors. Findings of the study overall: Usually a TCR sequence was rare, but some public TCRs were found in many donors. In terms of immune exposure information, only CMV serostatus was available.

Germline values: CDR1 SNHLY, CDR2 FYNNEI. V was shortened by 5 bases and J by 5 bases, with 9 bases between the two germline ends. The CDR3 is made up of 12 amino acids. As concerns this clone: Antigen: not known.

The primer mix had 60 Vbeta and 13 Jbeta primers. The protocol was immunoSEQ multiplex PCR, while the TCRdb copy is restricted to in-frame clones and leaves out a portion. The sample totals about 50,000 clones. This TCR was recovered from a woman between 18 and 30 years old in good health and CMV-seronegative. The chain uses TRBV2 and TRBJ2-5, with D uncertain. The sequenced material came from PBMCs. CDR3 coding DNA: TGTGCCAGCAGTCCTCCTACTGAGACCCAGTACTTC. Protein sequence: CASSPPTETQYF.